The 5 T cell receptor beta chains below all came from one sample that was sequenced in a study of blood T cell repertoires in COVID-19. TCRdb's copy holds only in-frame clones and misses some; the assay was immunoSEQ multiplex PCR. The table lists 300,000 to 400,000 clones, roughly 87% of them singletons. The source material was peripheral blood. The source is a man aged 25-45 years with COVID-19, enrolled during active disease.

This sequence joins TRBV6-5 and TRBJ1-1; D might be TRBD1 (6 bases). The germline CDR1 and CDR2 sequences are MNHEY and SVGAGI. V lost 0 bases and J 2 bases, leaving 10 bases between the germline ends. This CDR3 spans 15 amino acids. Here the CDR3 reads CASSYSSQGNTEAFF. CDR3 sequence (DNA): TGTGCCAGCAGTTACTCGTCACAGGGAAACACTGAAGCTTTCTTT.

The CDR3 sequence: CASSLYGTIQTDTQYF. The CDR3 DNA follows: TGTGCCAGCAGCCTGTACGGGACTATCCAGACAGATACGCAGTATTTT. The chain combines TRBV3-1 (or the pseudogene TRBV3-2) with TRBJ2-3, with 7 bases fitting TRBD2. Germline V gives CDR1 LGHDT, CDR2 YNNKEL (reference sequence). The CDR3 contains 16 residues. Trimming at V came to 4 bases and at J to 3 bases, leaving 10 bases not matched to a gene.

The chain has TRBV11-2 and TRBJ2-7; TRBD2 agrees at 7 bases. The ends lost 0 bases at V and 3 bases at J; junction bases unmatched: 11. In germline, CDR1 is SGHAT, CDR2 FQNNGV. This CDR3 region has 17 residues. The CDR3 DNA sequence: TGTGCCAGCAGCTTAGATTCGGTGCGAGCGGGACGCTACGAGCAGTACTTC. This codes for CASSLDSVRAGRYEQYF. Together with reference TRBV11-2 and TRBJ2-7, the CDR3 gives the full variable domain: EAGVAQSPRYKIIEKRQSVAFWCNPISGHATLYWYQQILGQGPKLLIQFQNNGVVDDSQLPKDRFSAERLKGVDSTLKIQPAKLEDSAVYLCASSLDSVRAGRYEQYFGPGTRLTVT.

The gene calls are TRBV4-1 and TRBJ1-1; D not resolved. Per the germline V gene, CDR1 is MGHRA and CDR2 is YSYEKL. This CDR3 has 11 amino acids. Trimming removed 7 bases at V and 5 bases at J, with 8 bases between. As DNA, the CDR3 is TGCGCCAGCAAACGGGGTACTGAAGCTTTCTTT. As protein: CASKRGTEAFF.

The genes are TRBV27 and TRBJ2-3, with TRBD2 identical over 7 bases. With V trimmed by 4 bases and J by 8 bases, 3 bases remained unmatched. This CDR3 is 12 amino acids long. Germline CDR1 MNHEY, CDR2 SMNVEV (reference sequence). The CDR3 DNA sequence: TGTGCCAGCAGTTCCGGCGGGGGTACGCAGTATTTT. Protein sequence: CASSSGGGTQYF.